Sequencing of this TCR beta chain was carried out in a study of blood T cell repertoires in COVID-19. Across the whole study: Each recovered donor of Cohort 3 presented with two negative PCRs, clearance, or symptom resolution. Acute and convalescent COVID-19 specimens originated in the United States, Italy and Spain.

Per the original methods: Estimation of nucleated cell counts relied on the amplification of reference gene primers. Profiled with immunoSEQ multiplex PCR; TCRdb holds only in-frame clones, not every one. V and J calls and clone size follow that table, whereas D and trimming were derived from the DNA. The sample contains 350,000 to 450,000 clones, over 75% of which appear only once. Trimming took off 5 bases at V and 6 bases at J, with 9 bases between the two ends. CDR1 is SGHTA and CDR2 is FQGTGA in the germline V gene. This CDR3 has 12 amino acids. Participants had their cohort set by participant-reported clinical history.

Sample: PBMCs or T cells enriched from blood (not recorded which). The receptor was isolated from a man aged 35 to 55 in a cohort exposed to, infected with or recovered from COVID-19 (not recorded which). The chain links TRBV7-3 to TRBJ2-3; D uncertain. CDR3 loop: CASSPTGDTQYF. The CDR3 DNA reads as TGTGCCAGCAGCCCCACCGGGGATACGCAGTATTTT.